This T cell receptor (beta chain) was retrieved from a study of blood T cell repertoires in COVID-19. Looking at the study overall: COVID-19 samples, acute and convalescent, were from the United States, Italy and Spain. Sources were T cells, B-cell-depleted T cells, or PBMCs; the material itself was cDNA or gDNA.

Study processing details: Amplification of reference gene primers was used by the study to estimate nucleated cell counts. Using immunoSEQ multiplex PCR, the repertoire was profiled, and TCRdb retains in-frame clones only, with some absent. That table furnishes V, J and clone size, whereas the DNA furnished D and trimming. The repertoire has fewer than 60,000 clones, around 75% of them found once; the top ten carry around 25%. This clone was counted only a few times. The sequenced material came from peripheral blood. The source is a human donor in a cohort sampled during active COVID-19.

The CDR3 region is CASSPSLTNEKLFF. The CDR3, as DNA: TGTGCCAGCTCACCTAGCTTAACTAATGAAAAACTGTTTTTT. V and J are TRBV18 and TRBJ1-4; D ambiguous. This CDR3 spans 14 amino acids. Trimming pared 3 bases from V and 1 base from J, leaving 6 bases between. Germline CDR1 is KGHSH and CDR2 is LQKENI.